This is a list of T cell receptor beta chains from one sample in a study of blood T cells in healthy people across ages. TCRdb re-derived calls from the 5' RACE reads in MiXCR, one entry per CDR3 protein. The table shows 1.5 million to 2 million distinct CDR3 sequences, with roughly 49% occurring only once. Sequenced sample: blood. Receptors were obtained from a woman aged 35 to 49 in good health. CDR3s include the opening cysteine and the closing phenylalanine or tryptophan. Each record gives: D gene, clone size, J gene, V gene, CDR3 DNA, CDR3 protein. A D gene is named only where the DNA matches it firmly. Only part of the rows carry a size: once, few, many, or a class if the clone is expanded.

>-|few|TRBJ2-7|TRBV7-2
TGTGCCAGCAGCTTAGCGCCCCCAGGATCGAGCTCCTACGAGCAGTACTTC
CASSLAPPGSSSYEQYF
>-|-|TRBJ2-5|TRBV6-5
TGTGCCAGCAGTTACTCAATGGCGCGGGGGACCCAGTACTTC
CASSYSMARGTQYF
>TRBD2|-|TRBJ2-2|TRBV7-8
TGTGCCAGCAGCCGAAGCGGGGGGGCTAGGAACACCGGGGAGCTGTTTTTT
CASSRSGGARNTGELFF
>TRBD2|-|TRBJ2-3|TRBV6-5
TGTGCCAGCAGTTACACACGGATCCTATCGGGGGGGGTCACAGATACGCAGTATTTT
CASSYTRILSGGVTDTQYF
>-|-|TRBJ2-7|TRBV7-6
TGTGCCAGCAGCCCAAACATTCAGGGATACGAGCAGTACTTC
CASSPNIQGYEQYF
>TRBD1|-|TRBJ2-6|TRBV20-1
TGCAGTGCTAGACTAGTCATAGGACAGGTTCACTCTGGGGCCAACGTCCTGACTTTC
CSARLVIGQVHSGANVLTF
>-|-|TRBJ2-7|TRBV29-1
TGCGGCGTTGGGGTGTGGGGTAGCTCCTACGAGCAGTACTTC
CGVGVWGSSYEQYF
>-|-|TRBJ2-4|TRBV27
TGTGCCAGCTCTCGCTCGAACAGCAATTTAGCCAAAAACATTCAGTACTTC
CASSRSNSNLAKNIQYF
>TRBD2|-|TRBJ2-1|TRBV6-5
TGTGCCAGCAGTTACCTAGCGGGGATCAATGAGCAGTTCTTC
CASSYLAGINEQFF
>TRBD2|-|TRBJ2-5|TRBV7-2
TGTGCCAGCAGCTTAGTGTCGACTAGCGGGGCCCTGAAGCGGACCCAGTACTTC
CASSLVSTSGALKRTQYF
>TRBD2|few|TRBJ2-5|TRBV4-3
TGCGCCAGCAGCCAGTTTCGAGCGGGGGAAGAGACCCAGTACTTC
CASSQFRAGEETQYF
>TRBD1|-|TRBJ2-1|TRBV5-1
TGCGCCAGCAGCTTGGGAATTTATGGGACAGGGAACAATGCGCAGTTCTTC
CASSLGIYGTGNNAQFF
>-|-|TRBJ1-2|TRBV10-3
TGTGCCATCAGATCAATGGCAGTCGCCTATGGCTACACCTTC
CAIRSMAVAYGYTF
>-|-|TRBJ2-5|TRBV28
TGTGCCAGCACCCCGGGCCCGGAGACCCAGTACTTC
CASTPGPETQYF
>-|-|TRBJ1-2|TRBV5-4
TGTGCCAGCAGCTGGGGACAACAAGACTATGGCTACACCTTC
CASSWGQQDYGYTF
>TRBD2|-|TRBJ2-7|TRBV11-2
TGTGCCAGCAGCTCCCTCACGGTAGTAGCGGGGACCTACGAGCAGTACTTC
CASSSLTVVAGTYEQYF
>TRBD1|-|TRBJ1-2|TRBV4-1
TGCGCCAGCAGCCAAGAGGAGACAGGGTCCCACTATGGCTACACCTTC
CASSQEETGSHYGYTF
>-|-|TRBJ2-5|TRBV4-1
TGCGCCAGCAGCCAAGAAGGCCACAGGGTTGGAGAGACCCAGTACTTC
CASSQEGHRVGETQYF
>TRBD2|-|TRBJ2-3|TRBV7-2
TGTGCCAGCAGCCCCCGCCCACTAGCGGACACAGATACGCGGTATTTT
CASSPRPLADTDTRYF
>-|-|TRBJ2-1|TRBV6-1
TGTGCCAGCAGTGAATCTAAGGCAAATTACAATGAGCAGTTCTTC
CASSESKANYNEQFF
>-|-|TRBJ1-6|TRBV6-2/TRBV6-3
TGTGCCAGCAGATATACAGGAGAGACCTTCTATAATTCACCCCTCCACTTT
CASRYTGETFYNSPLHF
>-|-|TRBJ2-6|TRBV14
TGTGCCAGCAGCCAAGTTTCGGGGGCTGGGGCCAACGTCCTGACTTTC
CASSQVSGAGANVLTF
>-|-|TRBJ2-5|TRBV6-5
TGTGCCAGCAGTTCCAGACCCTGGGCCGCGGAGACCCAGTACTTC
CASSSRPWAAETQYF
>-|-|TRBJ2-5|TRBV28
TGTGCCAGCGAGAGGGGGAGGGAGACCCAGTACTTC
CASERGRETQYF
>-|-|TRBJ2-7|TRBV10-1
TGCGCCAGCAGTGAACATTCAGGGGCCTACGAGCAGTACTTC
CASSEHSGAYEQYF
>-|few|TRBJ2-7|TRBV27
TGTGCCAGCAGTCCAGGGTCCATGGGCTACGAGCAGTACTTC
CASSPGSMGYEQYF
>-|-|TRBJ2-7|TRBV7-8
TGTGCCAGCAGCTCCCCGGACAGTACCGAGGGCGAGCAGTACTTC
CASSSPDSTEGEQYF
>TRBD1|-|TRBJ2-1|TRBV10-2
TGCGCCAGTGGACAGGGGGCTAGCCATGAGCAGTTCTTC
CASGQGASHEQFF
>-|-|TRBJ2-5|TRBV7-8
TGTGCCAGCAGCTTAGCCGGGGAACTGGCTGAGCAGTACTTC
CASSLAGELAEQYF
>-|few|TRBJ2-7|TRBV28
TGTGCCAGCAGTACTCCCGGGGAAATCTACGAGCAGTACTTC
CASSTPGEIYEQYF
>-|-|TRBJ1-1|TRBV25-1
TGTGCCAGCAGTGAATTTGGAAGCGGTGTTGGAGCTTTCTTT
CASSEFGSGVGAFF
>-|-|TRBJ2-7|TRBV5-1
TGCGCCAGCAGCTTGAGGGTCTTTAGCTCCTACGAGCAGTACTTC
CASSLRVFSSYEQYF
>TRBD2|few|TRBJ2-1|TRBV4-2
TGTGCCAGCAGCCAAGGGCCCGGGGGGACCTACAATGAGCAGTTCTTC
CASSQGPGGTYNEQFF
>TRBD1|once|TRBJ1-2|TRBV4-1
TGCGCCAGCAGCCAGGGTGGGGGGACAGGGCGTAACTATGGCTACACCTTC
CASSQGGGTGRNYGYTF
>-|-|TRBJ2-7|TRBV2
TGTGCCAGCAGTGAGGGGACCGTGAGCTCCTACGAGCAGTACTTC
CASSEGTVSSYEQYF
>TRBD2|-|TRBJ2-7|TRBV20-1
TGCAGTGCTTCCAGGACTAGCGGGGGGATAGAGCAGTACTTC
CSASRTSGGIEQYF
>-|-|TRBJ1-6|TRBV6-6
TGTGCCAGCAGTTACTTGGCGGGGGGAAGTAGTTCACCCCTCCACTTT
CASSYLAGGSSSPLHF
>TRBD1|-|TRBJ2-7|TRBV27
TGTGCCAGCAGTTTACGGGCACGACAGGGACAAGGCTCCTACAATGAGCAGTACTTC
CASSLRARQGQGSYNEQYF